This T cell receptor beta chain was retrieved from a study of shared clonotypes between healthy human individuals. Across the study: Each donor's CD8 memory used one plate, CD8 naive two, each CD4 subset three.

This clone has ten or more counts. The sample has other DNA sequences that encode this CDR3 too. Generated by immunoSEQ multiplex PCR, the TCRdb table keeps only in-frame clones and is missing some. This table has around 990,000 clones, around three quarters appearing once. The CDR3 contains 14 residues. Germline CDR1 and CDR2: SNHLY and FYNNEI. Trimming removed 8 bases at V and 2 bases at J, with 16 bases between. The TCR comes from a man between 18 and 35 years old in good health. Some clones in this sample may be carry-over from other donors' samples. The rearrangement uses TRBV2 and TRBJ2-7, with D perhaps matching TRBD2 (5 bases). Sequencing was performed on memory CD4+ T cells from PBMCs. The subset was: CD45RA-negative fraction. The CDR3 here is CASSTVGATYEQYF. CDR3 bases: TGTGCCAGCTCGACGGTGGGAGCCACCTACGAGCAGTACTTC.